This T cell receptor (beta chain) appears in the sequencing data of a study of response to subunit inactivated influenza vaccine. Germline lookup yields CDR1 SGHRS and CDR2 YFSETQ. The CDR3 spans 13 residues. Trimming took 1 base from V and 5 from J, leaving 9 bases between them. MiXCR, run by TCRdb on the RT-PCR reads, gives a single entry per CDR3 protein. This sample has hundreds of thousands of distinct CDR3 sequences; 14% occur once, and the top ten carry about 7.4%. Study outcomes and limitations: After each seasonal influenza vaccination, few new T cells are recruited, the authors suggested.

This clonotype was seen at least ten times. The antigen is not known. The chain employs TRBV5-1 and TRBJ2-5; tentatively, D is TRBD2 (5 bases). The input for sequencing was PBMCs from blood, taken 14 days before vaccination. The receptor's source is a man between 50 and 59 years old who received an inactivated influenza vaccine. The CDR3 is CASSLSSVETQYF. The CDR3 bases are TGCGCCAGCAGCTTGAGTAGCGTGGAGACCCAGTACTTC.